This T cell receptor (beta chain) is drawn from a study of identical twins. J was trimmed by 10 bases and V by 7 bases; bases with no gene match: 11. Germline V gene sequence: CDR1 MNHEY, CDR2 SVGEGT. This CDR3 region has 15 residues. Broader study findings: While abundant cord blood beta clonotypes carried fewer insertions, memory repertoires showed no such pattern.

On this clonotype itself: Its antigen is as yet unknown.

Using its own MiXCR run on the 5' RACE reads, TCRdb lists one record per CDR3 protein. The table records some 760,000 distinct CDR3 sequences, 18% of them present only once. Another study also made use of these data, one on T cells expressing NK-cell markers. That work states: The authors sequenced eight donors, of whom seven were HCMV-seropositive and one was seronegative. Alpha-beta TCR T cells were the sole sorting target in several experiments, owing to an anti-gamma-delta TCR antibody.

The chain couples TRBV6-2 or TRBV6-3 to TRBJ2-1; 12 positions agree with TRBD2. The sample taken for sequencing was PBMCs. The clonotype originates from a woman aged 18-30 years in good health. The CDR3 loop is CASTPRLAGVNEQFF. In nucleotides, the CDR3 is TGTGCCAGCACCCCCCGACTAGCGGGAGTCAACGAGCAGTTCTTC.